This TCR beta chain comes out of a study of cytomegalovirus exposure and HLA in healthy donors. This PCR relied on a set of 60 Vbeta primers and 13 Jbeta primers. Assay: immunoSEQ multiplex PCR; the TCRdb copy retains only in-frame clones and omits some. Here the sample spans under 95,000 clones, around 79% being singletons. Broader study findings: Common viral pathogens seemed to be connected with several of the most significant clusters, according to a later analysis. Solely CMV serostatus was available to characterize immune exposure. On later analysis, the bulk of CMV-associated TCR beta chains appeared to be HLA-restricted. It was likely that a cluster of highly shared sequence variants was a sequencing artifact.

Germline CDR1 MRHNA, CDR2 SNTAGT. This CDR3 spans 15 amino acids. Between the trimmed V and J ends, which lost 3 bases and 7 bases, there was a span of 16 bases. Notes on this clone: Its antigen is not known.

The sample was PBMCs. The receptor's source is a woman in her 40s in good health and CMV-seropositive. J is TRBJ1-5 and V is TRBV6-4, with D unresolved. The CDR3 nucleotides read TGTGCCAGCAGTGAGTCCGGGGAAGGGTGGCAGCCCCAGCATTTT. Translation gives CASSESGEGWQPQHF.